The 8 T cell receptor beta chains below all came from one sample that was sequenced in a study of regulatory T cells in long-lasting Graves disease. Library construction for TCR beta used iRepertoire HTBI primers and Arm-PCR of CDR3 regions. TCRdb independently ran MiXCR on the multiplex PCR reads; one entry per CDR3 protein. The profile covers roughly 400,000 distinct CDR3 sequences, with about 15% appearing a single time and about 8.3% taken by the ten largest. Indicated time point: newly diagnosed GD, antithyroid drugs for less than 3 months. The TCR library was made from RNA extracted from PBMCs. The data were also submitted as part of a second study, on T cells in Graves' hyperthyroidism and ophthalmopathy.

Source: peripheral blood mononuclear cells (PBMCs), taken at new diagnosis, from a patient treated with antithyroid drugs. Source of these receptors: a woman in her thirties or forties with Graves disease.

This clonotype showed up many times. The chain recombines TRBV28 with TRBJ2-7, with D possibly being TRBD1 (8 bases). V was trimmed by 10 bases and J by 0 bases, leaving 19 bases between them. CDR3 length: 15 amino acids. Germline-derived CDR1 and CDR2 are MDHEN and SYDVKM. CDR3 in amino acids: CATDGGTGISYEQYF. The CDR3 coding sequence is TGTGCCACAGACGGGGGGACAGGCATCTCCTACGAGCAGTACTTC.

V is TRBV7-2 and J is TRBJ2-5; D is unclear. V lost 8 bases to trimming and J lost 7 bases, with 17 bases between them. The CDR3 runs 13 residues. Per germline, CDR1 SGHTA and CDR2 FQGNSA. The CDR3 protein is CASGPYPVGTQYF. The CDR3 region has the DNA TGTGCCAGCGGCCCATACCCAGTGGGGACCCAGTACTTC. Full variable domain (rest looked up from reference TRBV7-2 and TRBJ2-5): GAGVSQSPSNKVTEKGKDVELRCDPISGHTALYWYRQSLGQGLEFLIYFQGNSAPDKSGLPSDRFSAERTGGSVSTLTIQRTQQEDSAVYLCASGPYPVGTQYFGPGTRLLVL.

The J gene is TRBJ2-5, the V gene TRBV19; D possibly corresponds to TRBD2 (5 bases). The CDR3 extends over 14 amino acids. Germline V gives CDR1 LNHDA, CDR2 SQIVND (reference sequence). Trimming left V 0 bases short and J 7 bases short, with 12 bases between. CDR3 sequence reads: CASSIEAVAGTQYF. Here the CDR3 DNA reads TGTGCCAGTAGTATAGAGGCGGTTGCGGGGACCCAGTACTTC.

This clonotype has a count of ten or more. J is TRBJ1-1 and V is TRBV5-6; D is unresolved. Germline lookup yields CDR1 SGHDT and CDR2 YYEEEE. The CDR3 loop spans 14 amino acids. Trimming pared 4 bases from V and 2 bases from J, leaving 12 bases between. In nucleotides, the CDR3 is TGTGCCAGCAGCCTAGGACCGATAAACACTGAAGCTTTCTTT. Encoded protein: CASSLGPINTEAFF.

This clonotype was seen more than once but under ten times. The J gene is TRBJ1-5, the V gene TRBV19, with D hard to call. The length of the CDR3 is 16 residues. Germline V lookup: CDR1 LNHDA, CDR2 SQIVND (reference sequence). V lost 2 bases to trimming and J lost 5 bases, with 16 bases between them. As DNA, the CDR3 is TGTGCCAGTAGTATAATAGTGGCATCCAAAGATCAGCCCCAGCATTTT. It codes for CASSIIVASKDQPQHF.

This clonotype was observed at least ten times. The V and J genes are TRBV7-9 and TRBJ2-7; D is perhaps TRBD2 (6 bases). Germline assignment: CDR1 SEHNR and CDR2 FQNEAQ (reference sequence). The CDR3 runs 15 residues. V was pared by 3 bases and J by 6 bases, with 18 bases between. The CDR3 DNA reads TGTGCCAGCAGCTTGGGGGGTAGTCCCCCACCCGAGCAGTACTTC. Its protein product is CASSLGGSPPPEQYF.

This clonotype was counted at least ten times. This sequence joins TRBV30 and TRBJ1-4; D is perhaps TRBD1 (5 bases). The CDR3 sequence is 15 residues long. V dropped 1 base and J dropped 2 bases, with 11 bases sitting between them. CDR1 is GTSNPN, CDR2 SVGIG, per germline (reference sequence). The CDR3 reads CAWSGKGMTNEKLFF. The CDR3 DNA follows: TGTGCCTGGAGTGGTAAGGGGATGACTAATGAAAAACTGTTTTTT.

This clonotype appeared many times. The rearrangement links TRBV6-2 or TRBV6-3 to TRBJ2-7, with D possibly called TRBD1 or TRBD2 (5 bases each). Germline CDR1 is MNHEY and CDR2 is SVGEGT. The CDR3 extends over 14 amino acids. V lost 2 bases and J lost 0, with 8 bases in between. The CDR3 bases are TGTGCCAGCAGTTACCGGGACGTCTCCTACGAGCAGTACTTC. Translated, it gives CASSYRDVSYEQYF.